The next 20 T cell receptor beta chains were all read from a single sample in a study of blood T cells in healthy people across ages. Using a J-beta primer mix together with a sample-barcoded 5' primer, a second PCR was run for roughly 6 to 11 cycles. TCRdb re-analysed the 5' RACE reads in MiXCR, keeping a single row per CDR3 protein. The profile shows 1.5 million to 1.9 million distinct CDR3 sequences, less than 45% of them singletons. Sequenced material: blood. The receptors were sampled from a woman between 18 and 29 years old in good health.

This clonotype has more than one count but fewer than ten. This chain uses TRBV7-8 with TRBJ1-4; TRBD1 aligns across 7 bases. This CDR3 is 15 amino acids long. Germline V lookup: CDR1 SGHVS, CDR2 FQNEAQ. With V trimmed by 5 bases and J by 1 base, 4 bases remained unmatched. Written as DNA, the CDR3 is TGTGCCAGCAGCGCAAACAGGGGAACTAATGAAAAACTGTTTTTT. Its protein product is CASSANRGTNEKLFF.

This clonotype was seen repeatedly, ten times or more. The chain employs TRBV20-1 and TRBJ1-2, with 9 bases lining up with TRBD1. Germline CDR1 reads DFQATT; CDR2 reads SNEGSKA (reference sequence). CDR3 length: 16 amino acids. V trimming: 3 bases; J trimming: 0 bases; junction bases outside the gene matches: 8. CDR3 amino acids: CSASGTGRVSNYGYTF. Written as DNA, the CDR3 is TGCAGTGCTAGCGGGACAGGGCGAGTTTCTAACTATGGCTACACCTTC.

This clonotype was seen a handful of times. This sequence joins TRBV20-1 and TRBJ2-3; TRBD2 aligns across 10 bases. CDR3 size: 14 residues. The germline gives CDR1 DFQATT, CDR2 SNEGSKA (reference sequence). The trim removed 3 bases at V and 2 bases at J, leaving 2 bases unmatched. The CDR3 region is CSASGLAVTDTQYF. Here the CDR3 DNA reads TGCAGTGCTAGCGGACTAGCGGTCACAGATACGCAGTATTTT.

This clonotype was observed a single time. V is TRBV20-1 and J is TRBJ2-1; 8 bases are shared with TRBD2. The CDR3 contains 13 residues. Germline CDR1 reads DFQATT; CDR2 reads SNEGSKA (reference sequence). The CDR3 sequence is CSPTSAGVHEQFF. The CDR3 DNA reads TGCAGCCCCACGTCAGCGGGAGTCCATGAGCAGTTCTTC.

This sequence joins TRBV20-1 and TRBJ2-3, with 12 bases matching TRBD2. CDR1 is DFQATT and CDR2 is SNEGSKA in the germline V gene (reference sequence). The V segment lost 5 bases and the J segment 4 bases; nucleotides outside the gene matches: 10. The CDR3 consists of 16 residues. Here the CDR3 reads CSADPTSGRGADTQYF. CDR3 bases: TGCAGTGCTGACCCGACTAGCGGGAGAGGTGCAGATACGCAGTATTTT.

The chain recombines TRBV20-1 with TRBJ1-4, with TRBD1 as a possible D gene (5 bases). The germline V gene has CDR1 DFQATT and CDR2 SNEGSKA (reference sequence). Trimming took off 6 bases at V and 6 bases at J, with 20 bases between the two ends. This CDR3 is built from 15 residues. The CDR3 sequence is CSAPRPGAGDEKLFF. Written as DNA, the CDR3 is TGCAGTGCCCCCCGCCCCGGGGCGGGGGATGAAAAACTGTTTTTT.

This rearrangement joins TRBV7-2 to TRBJ2-1; D is undetermined. The length of the CDR3 is 15 residues. V dropped 4 bases and J dropped 4 bases, with 14 bases sitting between them. Germline CDR1 and CDR2: SGHTA and FQGNSA. The CDR3 nucleotides are TGTGCCAGCAGCTCCCTATCGTATGGGTACAATGAGCAGTTCTTC. Translating gives CASSSLSYGYNEQFF.

This clonotype occurred a few times. This chain joins TRBV20-1 and TRBJ2-5; a weak D match, TRBD2 (6 bases). The V and J ends lost 6 bases and 2 bases respectively, with 16 bases between them. The CDR3 is 14 residues long. Germline assignment: CDR1 DFQATT and CDR2 SNEGSKA (reference sequence). DNA for the CDR3: TGCAGTGCGCGCAACCGACTAGGGCAAGAGACCCAGTACTTC. Translated: CSARNRLGQETQYF.

As to this clonotype: Mismatch with germline at one junction end may stem from a read error. The chain carries TRBV9 and TRBJ2-1; D is possibly TRBD2 (6 bases). Germline loops: CDR1 SGDLS, CDR2 YYNGEE. This CDR3 has 17 amino acids. The CDR3 sequence: CGSSVGATALTGAEQFF. The CDR3 DNA reads TGTGGCAGCAGCGTAGGGGCAACAGCCCTTACGGGAGCTGAGCAGTTCTTC. The entire variable domain, with the rest obtained from reference TRBV9 and TRBJ2-1, is as follows: DSGVTQTPKHLITATGQRVTLRCSPRSGDLSVYWYQQSLDQGLQFLIQYYNGEERAKGNILERFSAQQFPDLHSELNLSSLELGDSALYFCGSSVGATALTGAEQFFGPGTRLTVL.

This clonotype was observed a few times. This chain joins TRBV20-1 and TRBJ2-3; TRBD2 matches 13 bases. Losses at the gene ends were 5 bases for V and 3 bases for J; bases not matched to a gene: 17. Germline CDR1 DFQATT, CDR2 SNEGSKA (reference sequence). The CDR3 is 19 amino acids. CDR3 loop: CSAGRWKATSGRKTDTQYF. The DNA of the CDR3 is TGCAGTGCTGGACGATGGAAAGCGACTAGCGGGAGGAAAACAGATACGCAGTATTTT.

The sample holds a few counts of this clonotype. The rearrangement uses TRBV30 and TRBJ1-2; possibly TRBD1 for D (5 bases). In germline, CDR1 is GTSNPN, CDR2 SVGIG (reference sequence). Deletions cut 0 bases from V and 6 bases from J, with 8 bases between. The CDR3 is 12 residues long. The CDR3 DNA is TGTGCCTGGAGTGTACCAGGGAATGGCTACACCTTC. Its translation is CAWSVPGNGYTF.

This clonotype has only a few counts. The chain is built from TRBV30 and TRBJ1-2; D is ambiguous. The germline V gene encodes CDR1 GTSNPN and CDR2 SVGIG (reference sequence). The CDR3 is made up of 12 amino acids. Trimming shortened V by 0 bases and J by 8 bases, and 10 bases separated the two germline ends. This chain's CDR3 is CAWSVRVEGYTF. DNA for the CDR3: TGTGCCTGGAGTGTAAGAGTGGAGGGCTACACCTTC. Supplemented by reference TRBV30 and TRBJ1-2, the full variable domain reads SQTIHQWPATLVQPVGSPLSLECTVEGTSNPNLYWYRQAAGRGLQLLFYSVGIGQISSEVPQNLSASRPQDRQFILSSKKLLLSDSGFYLCAWSVRVEGYTFGSGTRLTVV.

Turning to this clonotype: The germline gene is not matched at one end of the junction; a read error may be the cause. The chain couples TRBV18 to TRBJ1-2; D is undetermined. The germline CDR1 and CDR2 sequences are KGHSH and LQKENI. This CDR3 has 17 amino acids. The CDR3 nucleotides are TGTGCCAGCTCACCACCGCCATGGGTTGATCCTAACTATGACTACACCTTC. Amino acids: CASSPPPWVDPNYDYTF.

The genes are TRBV12-3 or TRBV12-4 and TRBJ1-1, with D possibly matching TRBD1 (5 bases). The CDR3 length is 12 residues. The DNA for the CDR3 is TGTGCAGCGGGGACCAGGAACACTGAAGCTTTCTTT. Protein sequence: CAAGTRNTEAFF.

This clonotype was recorded a few times. The chain employs TRBV5-1 and TRBJ1-4; tentative D call: TRBD1 (5 bases). Trimming cost V 2 bases and J 8 bases, with 16 bases left between them. Looked up from germline, CDR1 is SGHRS and CDR2 is YFSETQ. This CDR3 region has 15 residues. This CDR3 reads CASSFAGRTGEKLFF. Written as DNA, the CDR3 is TGCGCCAGCAGCTTCGCAGGGCGGACGGGGGAAAAACTGTTTTTT. The full variable domain, with the rest looked up from reference TRBV5-1 and TRBJ1-4, is KAGVTQTPRYLIKTRGQQVTLSCSPISGHRSVSWYQQTPGQGLQFLFEYFSETQRNKGNFPGRFSGRQFSNSRSEMNVSTLELGDSALYLCASSFAGRTGEKLFFGSGTQLSVL.

The genes are TRBV5-1 and TRBJ2-5; the D is unclear. The last part of the DNA fits TRBJ2-7 better; the J call may be wrong. This CDR3 has 15 amino acids. Germline-derived CDR1 and CDR2 are SGHRS and YFSETQ. CDR3 coding DNA: TGCGCCAGCAGCTCCCCGGATACGAAATTCTACGAGCAGTACTTC. Translated: CASSSPDTKFYEQYF.

V and J are TRBV29-1 and TRBJ2-3; possibly TRBD2 for D (6 bases). Trimming pared 5 bases from V and 4 bases from J, leaving 13 bases between. This CDR3 is 13 amino acids long. In germline, CDR1 is SQVTM, CDR2 ANQGSEA. CDR3 sequence (DNA): TGCAGCGTTAAACAGCGGGTCTCAGATACGCAGTATTTT. It specifies CSVKQRVSDTQYF.

The table lists this clonotype with a few counts. The rearrangement joins TRBV4-2 to TRBJ2-3; either TRBD1 or TRBD2 may supply D (5 bases each). Germline V CDR1 and CDR2: LGHNA, YNFKEQ. V lost 0 bases and J lost 2, with 6 bases in between. This CDR3 region has 14 residues. The CDR3 DNA reads TGTGCCAGCAGCCAAGAGGGGACCACAGATACGCAGTATTTT. Its translation is CASSQEGTTDTQYF.

The J gene is TRBJ1-2, the V gene TRBV20-1, with TRBD1 as a possible D gene (5 bases). The CDR3 contains 16 residues. Germline-derived CDR1 and CDR2 are DFQATT and SNEGSKA (reference sequence). V was pared by 0 bases and J by 0 bases, with 14 bases between. This chain's CDR3 is CSARDTEHRTNYGYTF. The CDR3, as DNA: TGCAGTGCTAGAGATACGGAACACAGGACTAACTATGGCTACACCTTC.

The CDR3 DNA follows: TGCAGTGCCCGGGGCGGGGGGGCGGCTGATACGCAGTATTTT. This translates into CSARGGGAADTQYF. The rearrangement links TRBV20-1 to TRBJ2-3; 9 bases line up with TRBD2. In germline, CDR1 is DFQATT, CDR2 SNEGSKA (reference sequence). The CDR3 extends over 14 amino acids. Trimming cost V 6 bases and J 6 bases; bases outside gene matches: 10.